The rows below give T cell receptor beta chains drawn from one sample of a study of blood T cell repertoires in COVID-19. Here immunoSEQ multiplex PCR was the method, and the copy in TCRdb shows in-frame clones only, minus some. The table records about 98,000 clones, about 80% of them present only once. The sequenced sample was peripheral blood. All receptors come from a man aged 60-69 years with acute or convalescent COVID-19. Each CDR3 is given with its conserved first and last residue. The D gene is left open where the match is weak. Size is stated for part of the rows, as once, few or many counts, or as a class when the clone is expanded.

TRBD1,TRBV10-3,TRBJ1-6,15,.,TGTGCCATCAGTGAGTCAGGGGACAGGTATTCACCCCTCCACTTT,CAISESGDRYSPLHF
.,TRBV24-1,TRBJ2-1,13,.,TGTGCCACCAGTCATACTAGCAGCAATGAGCAGTTCTTC,CATSHTSSNEQFF
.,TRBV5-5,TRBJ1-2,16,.,TGTGCCAGCAGCTTGGCCCAGGGGATCAGTGGCTATGGCTACACCTTC,CASSLAQGISGYGYTF
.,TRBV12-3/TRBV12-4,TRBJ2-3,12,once,TGTGCCAGCAGTCTAGATCGGTATACGCAGTATTTT,CASSLDRYTQYF
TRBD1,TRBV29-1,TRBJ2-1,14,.,TGCAGCGTTGGGGACAGGGGGCCCTACAATGAGCAGTTCTTC,CSVGDRGPYNEQFF
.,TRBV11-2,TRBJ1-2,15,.,TGTGCCAGCAGCCAAAGTGGGCGGGGGCAGAGCGGCTACACCTTC,CASSQSGRGQSGYTF
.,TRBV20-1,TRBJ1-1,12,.,TGCAGTGCTAGTCCCCAGAACACTGAAGCTTTCTTT,CSASPQNTEAFF
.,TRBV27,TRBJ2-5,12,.,TGTGCCAGCAGTCTAGACGGGGAGACCCAGTACTTC,CASSLDGETQYF
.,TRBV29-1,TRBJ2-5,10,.,TGCAGCGTTGGTAGTGAGACCCAGTACTTC,CSVGSETQYF
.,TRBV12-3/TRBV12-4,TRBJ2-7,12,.,TGTGCCAGCAGTTTACGTGCAGGCGAGCAGTACTTC,CASSLRAGEQYF
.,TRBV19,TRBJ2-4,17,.,TGTGCCAGTAGTATAGATATAGCGGAACCCTTCAAAAACATTCAGTACTTC,CASSIDIAEPFKNIQYF
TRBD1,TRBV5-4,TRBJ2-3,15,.,TGTGCCAGCAGACCCGGGACAGGGGGCACAGATACGCAGTATTTT,CASRPGTGGTDTQYF
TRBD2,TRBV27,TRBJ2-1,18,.,TGTGCCAGCAGACTTACGACTAGCGGGGGGGCGGGCTACAATGAGCAGTTCTTC,CASRLTTSGGAGYNEQFF
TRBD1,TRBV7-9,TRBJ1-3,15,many,TGTGCCAGCAGCAAACAGGGGGCTGCTGGAAACACCATATATTTT,CASSKQGAAGNTIYF
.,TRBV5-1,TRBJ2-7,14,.,TGCGCCAGCAGCCCGGACAGAGGCTCCTACGAGCAGTACTTC,CASSPDRGSYEQYF
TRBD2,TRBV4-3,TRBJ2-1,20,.,TGCGCCAGCAGCCAAGATGTCCTAGCGGGAGGATTTTTCAGTCGCAATGAGCAGTTCTTC,CASSQDVLAGGFFSRNEQFF
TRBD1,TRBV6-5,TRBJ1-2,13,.,TGTGCCAGCAGAGGCGGGACAGGGATCGGCTACACCTTC,CASRGGTGIGYTF
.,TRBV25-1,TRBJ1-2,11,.,TGTGCCAGCAGTCGAAACAATGGCTACACCTTC,CASSRNNGYTF
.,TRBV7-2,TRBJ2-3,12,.,TGTGCCAGCAGCCCTTACACAGATACGCAGTATTTT,CASSPYTDTQYF
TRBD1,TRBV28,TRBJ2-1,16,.,TGTGCCAGCAGTGAACCGGGACAGGGGACTTTCAATGAGCAGTTCTTC,CASSEPGQGTFNEQFF
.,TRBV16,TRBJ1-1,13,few,TGTGCCAGCAGCCAATCGTCCCGCATACGGGCTTTCTTT,CASSQSSRIRAFF
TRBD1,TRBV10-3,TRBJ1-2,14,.,TGTGCCATCAGTCCGCCTGGGACAGGGGAGGGCTACACCTTC,CAISPPGTGEGYTF
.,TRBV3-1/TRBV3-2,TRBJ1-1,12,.,TGTGCCAGCAGCCAAGATCGGGAAGGGGCTTTCTTT,CASSQDREGAFF
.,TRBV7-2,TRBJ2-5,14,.,TGTGCCAGCAGCTTTCAAAGCGGACAAGAGACCCAGTACTTC,CASSFQSGQETQYF
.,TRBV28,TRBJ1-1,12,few,TGTGCCAGTTTTGGACAGAACACTGAAGCTTTCTTT,CASFGQNTEAFF
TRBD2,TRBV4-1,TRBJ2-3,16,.,TGCGCCAGCAGCCAAACACTAGCGCGGAACACAGATACGCAGTATTTT,CASSQTLARNTDTQYF
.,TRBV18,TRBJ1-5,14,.,TGTGCCAGCTCACCTGGCACAGGGAATCAGCCCCAGCATTTT,CASSPGTGNQPQHF
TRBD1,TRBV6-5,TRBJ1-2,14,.,TGTGCCAGCACCCCGGACAGGGGTGGCTATGGCTACACCTTC,CASTPDRGGYGYTF
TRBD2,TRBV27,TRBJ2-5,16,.,TGTGCCAGCAGTCGGGCTAGCGGGGATATGAGGGAGACCCAGTACTTC,CASSRASGDMRETQYF
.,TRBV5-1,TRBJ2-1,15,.,TGCGCCAGCAGCTTGGACAGGGTGACGTACAATGAGCAGTTCTTC,CASSLDRVTYNEQFF
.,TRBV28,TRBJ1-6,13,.,TGTGCCAGCAGCCCCCGGTCTATGCCACCCCTCCACTTT,CASSPRSMPPLHF
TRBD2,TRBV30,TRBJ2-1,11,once,TGTGCCTGGACACAGACGGGGGGGGCCATCTTC,CAWTQTGGAIF
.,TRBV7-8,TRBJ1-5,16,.,TGTGCCAGCAGCTTAAAAGCCCCAGGGGGCAATCAGCCCCAGCATTTT,CASSLKAPGGNQPQHF
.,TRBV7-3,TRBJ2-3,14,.,TGTGCCAGCAGCAAAGACATGGGTTCAGATACGCAGTATTTT,CASSKDMGSDTQYF
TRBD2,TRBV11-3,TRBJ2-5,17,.,TGTGCCAGCAGCGCCGGGACTAGCGGCCCAAAGCGGGAGACCCAGTACTTC,CASSAGTSGPKRETQYF
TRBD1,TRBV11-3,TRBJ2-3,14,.,TGTGCCAGCAGCTCTGGACAGGGCTCAGATACGCAGTATTTT,CASSSGQGSDTQYF
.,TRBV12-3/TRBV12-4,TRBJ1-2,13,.,TGTGCCAGCAGTTCCCCCACAGGAAATGGCTACACCTTC,CASSSPTGNGYTF
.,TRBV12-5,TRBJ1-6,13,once,TGTGCTAGTGCCGTACTACTTAATTCACCCCTCCACTTT,CASAVLLNSPLHF
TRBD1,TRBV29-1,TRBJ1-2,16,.,TGCAGCGTTTCTTCGGGGACAGGGAGATCCGGCTATGGCTACACCTTC,CSVSSGTGRSGYGYTF
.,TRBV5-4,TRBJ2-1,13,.,TGTGCCAGCAGCTTCCCCCAGGGAACTGAGCAGTTCTTC,CASSFPQGTEQFF
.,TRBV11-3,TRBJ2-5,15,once,TGTGCCAGCAGCCCGTCATGGAGGGGAGGCGAGACCCAGTACTTC,CASSPSWRGGETQYF